What follows is one T cell receptor beta chain and its context. This entry comes from a study of OX40 agonist ivuxolimab in advanced cancers. Produced via immunoSEQ multiplex PCR; TCRdb's table is partial and in-frame only. The sample holds about 50,000 clones; roughly 90% are singletons and the top ten take 3% to 4%. V shed 11 bases and J shed 7 bases, with 15 bases lying between them. From germline, CDR1 is LNHDA and CDR2 SQIVND (reference sequence). This CDR3 is built from 13 residues. The rearrangement links TRBV19 to TRBJ1-6, with D maybe TRBD1 (5 bases). The source is an adult with an advanced solid tumor such as melanoma, head and neck, liver or kidney cancer. Sequencing was performed on CD4+ or CD8+ T cells sorted from blood, taken in a trial of the OX40 agonist ivuxolimab. This CDR3 reads CAARGGKNSPLHF. Written as DNA, the CDR3 is TGTGCCGCCCGGGGGGGGAAAAATTCACCCCTCCACTTT.